This T cell receptor (beta chain) is from a study of T-cell reconstitution after alpha-beta-depleted transplantation in children. The TCRbeta library was prepared with unique molecular identifiers. TCRdb itself ran the PCR reads through MiXCR, one entry per CDR3 protein. The sample carries 200,000 to 250,000 distinct CDR3 sequences, under 13% recorded once. As regards this clonotype: As yet, its antigen is unknown.

Findings and caveats of the study: Alpha-beta T cells present about two months after transplant were reported to originate from several hundred expanded graft clones. The main origin of T-cell counts and diversity one year after transplant was newly produced T cells. It was surviving recipient T cells and thymic progenitors that gave some patients high TCRbeta diversity at day 60.

Trimming took off 4 bases at V and 0 bases at J, with 17 bases between the two ends. Germline values: CDR1 PRHDT, CDR2 FYEKMQ (reference sequence). This CDR3 is 17 amino acids long. The sample consisted of PBMCs, taken before TCRalphabeta/CD19-depleted stem cell transplant. The V and J genes are TRBV13 and TRBJ2-3; possible D gene TRBD2, 6 bases. This TCR derives from a child in the first two years of life with acute myeloid leukemia, due to receive a stem cell transplant. Here the CDR3 reads CASSSPLESGSTDTQYF. CDR3 nucleotide sequence: TGTGCCAGCAGCTCCCCCTTAGAGAGCGGGAGCACAGATACGCAGTATTTT.